This TCR beta chain was captured by sequencing in a study of blood T cells in healthy people across ages. Study results and caveats: The study regarded diversity estimates from one million T cells as underestimates.

This clonotype was seen only once. Its target is not known. A second roughly 7 to 12 cycle PCR used barcoded and J-beta primers. A single record per CDR3 protein comes from TCRdb applying MiXCR to the 5' RACE reads. The repertoire holds hundreds of thousands of distinct CDR3 sequences, around two fifths seen once, with under 20% in the top ten. This CDR3 contains 15 residues. From germline, CDR1 is DFQATT and CDR2 SNEGSKA (reference sequence). The sequence came from a man in his 60s in good health. Sequencing was done on a sample of blood. V usage is TRBV20-1 and J usage is TRBJ2-5; possible D gene TRBD2, 6 bases. Near its end, the DNA agrees better with TRBJ2-7, so the J call may be wrong. The chain's CDR3 is CSAYRRVQANYEQYF. Here the CDR3 DNA reads TGCAGTGCCTATCGGAGGGTACAGGCGAACTACGAGCAGTACTTC.